These 8 T cell receptor beta chains came from one sample sequenced in a study of blood T cell repertoires in COVID-19. The method was immunoSEQ multiplex PCR; TCRdb's version includes in-frame clones alone and lacks a portion of them. The sample contains 150,000 to 200,000 clones, about 81% of which appear only once. Sequences were obtained from peripheral blood. These TCRs come from a human donor in a cohort sampled during active COVID-19.

Concerning this clone itself: This sample also contains other DNA sequences that code for the same CDR3. J is TRBJ2-5 and V is TRBV3-1 (or the pseudogene TRBV3-2); weak D call: TRBD1 (5 bases). Germline V lookup: CDR1 LGHDT, CDR2 YNNKEL (reference sequence). There are 14 residues in the CDR3. Between the trimmed V and J ends, which lost 1 base and 5 bases, there was a span of 11 bases. The CDR3 protein is CASSQVRVGETQYF. CDR3 DNA: TGTGCCAGCAGCCAAGTCAGGGTCGGGGAGACCCAGTACTTC.

DNA of the CDR3: TGCGCCAGCAGCCCCGGACAGGTTTTGAACACTGAAGCTTTCTTT. Amino acid sequence: CASSPGQVLNTEAFF. The chain couples TRBV5-1 to TRBJ1-1, with 7 bases identical to TRBD1. Trimming at V came to 4 bases and at J to 0 bases, leaving 6 bases not matched to a gene. The CDR3 sequence is 15 residues long. The germline V gene has CDR1 SGHRS and CDR2 YFSETQ.

Here the CDR3 reads CASSPTAGGNGNEQFF. The CDR3 DNA reads TGTGCCAGCTCACCTACAGCGGGAGGTAATGGCAATGAGCAGTTCTTC. This chain joins TRBV18 and TRBJ2-1; 9 bases agree with TRBD2. Germline-derived CDR1 and CDR2 are KGHSH and LQKENI. J gave up 6 bases and V 3 bases, and 9 bases lay outside the gene matches. The CDR3 sequence is 16 residues long.

J is TRBJ1-1 and V is TRBV29-1; possibly TRBD1 for D (6 bases). The CDR3 spans 14 residues. The germline V and J ends were trimmed by 5 bases and 4 bases, with 17 bases remaining between them. Germline V lookup: CDR1 SQVTM, CDR2 ANQGSEA. CDR3 sequence: CSVKGQGFGTEAFF. CDR3 sequence (DNA): TGCAGCGTTAAGGGGCAGGGGTTCGGCACTGAAGCTTTCTTT.

This chain connects TRBV6-6 to TRBJ1-5; 7 positions agree with TRBD1. The germline V gene has CDR1 MNHNY and CDR2 SVGAGI (reference sequence). V lost 5 bases, J lost 2 bases, and 3 bases stayed unmatched. The CDR3 is made up of 14 amino acids. CDR3 amino acids: CASSKTGGNQPQHF. The CDR3 DNA sequence: TGTGCCAGCAGTAAAACAGGGGGCAATCAGCCCCAGCATTTT.

This chain links TRBV15 with TRBJ2-3, with a possible D match to TRBD2 (5 bases). The germline V gene encodes CDR1 LNHNV and CDR2 YYDKDF (reference sequence). This CDR3 region has 14 residues. The V end lost 4 bases, the J end lost 4 bases, and 12 bases lay between the germline ends. CDR3 sequence (DNA): TGTGCCACCAGCATGGACCCCGGGGCAGATACGCAGTATTTT. Its translation: CATSMDPGADTQYF.

The chain employs TRBV19 and TRBJ2-7; TRBD1 might be the D (6 bases). V was trimmed by 4 bases and J by 1 base, leaving 14 bases between them. Per the germline V gene, CDR1 is LNHDA and CDR2 is SQIVND (reference sequence). The CDR3 is made up of 15 amino acids. The CDR3 nucleotides are TGTGCCAGTAGTAACACAGCGACAGGATCCTACGAGCAGTACTTC. Translation gives CASSNTATGSYEQYF.

The chain joins TRBV12-5 to TRBJ2-5; 8 bases map to TRBD1. V lost 3 bases, J lost 3 bases, and 12 bases stayed unmatched. Germline values: CDR1 LGHNT, CDR2 FRNRAP. The CDR3 is 17 residues long. CDR3 coding DNA: TGTGCTAGTGGTTTCGGGACAGGCCGCCCGGGGGAAGAGACCCAGTACTTC. It yields the protein CASGFGTGRPGEETQYF.